The sample holds a few counts of the clone carrying this T cell receptor beta chain. The sample originates from a study of blood T cells in healthy people across ages. Study summary: Capturing about one barcoded beta molecule per two T cells was achieved by template switching.

For the second PCR, which ran for about 6 to 11 cycles, a sample-barcoded 5' primer and a J-beta primer mix were used. TCRdb processed the 5' RACE reads anew with MiXCR; each CDR3 protein has one entry. The data contain fewer than 1.5 million distinct CDR3 sequences, roughly 45% of them singletons. This CDR3 has 15 amino acids. The V and J ends lost 5 bases and 4 bases, in that order; junction bases with no gene match: 10. CDR1 and CDR2 from the germline V gene are MNHEY and SVGAGI. The chain is built from TRBV6-5 and TRBJ1-1, with 7 bases matching TRBD1. The sample was blood. The sequence was collected from a woman aged 18-30 years in good health. CDR3 loop: CASSRDRSQGTEAFF. CDR3 DNA: TGTGCCAGCAGTCGGGACAGATCCCAGGGCACTGAAGCTTTCTTT.